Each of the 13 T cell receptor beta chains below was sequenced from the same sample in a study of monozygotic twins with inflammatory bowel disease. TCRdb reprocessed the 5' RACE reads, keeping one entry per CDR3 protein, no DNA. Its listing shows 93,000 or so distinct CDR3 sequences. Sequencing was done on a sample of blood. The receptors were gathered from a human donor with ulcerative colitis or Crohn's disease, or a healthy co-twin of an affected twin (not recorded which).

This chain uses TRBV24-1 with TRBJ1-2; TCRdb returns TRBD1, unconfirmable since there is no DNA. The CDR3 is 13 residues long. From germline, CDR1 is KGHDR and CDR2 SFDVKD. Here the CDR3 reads CATHDGQGVDYTF.

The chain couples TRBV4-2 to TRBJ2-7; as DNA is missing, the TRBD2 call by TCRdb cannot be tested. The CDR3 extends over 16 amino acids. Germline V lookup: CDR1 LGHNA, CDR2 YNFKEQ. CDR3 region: CASSRAGTSGSYEQYF.

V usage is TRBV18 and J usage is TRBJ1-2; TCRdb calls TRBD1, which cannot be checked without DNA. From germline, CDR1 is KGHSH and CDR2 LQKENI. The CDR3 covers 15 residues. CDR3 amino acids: CASSLKDAGTYGYTF.

The CDR3 reads CASSLDGGGAAYNEQFF. This chain connects TRBV7-9 to TRBJ2-1; TCRdb gives TRBD2 as the D gene, but with no DNA this cannot be confirmed. Germline assignment: CDR1 SEHNR and CDR2 FQNEAQ (reference sequence). CDR3 length equals 17 residues.

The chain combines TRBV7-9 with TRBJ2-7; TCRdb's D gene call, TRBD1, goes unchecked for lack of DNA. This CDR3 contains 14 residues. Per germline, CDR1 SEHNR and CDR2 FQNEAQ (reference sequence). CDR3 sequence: CASSLEDRGPGQYF.

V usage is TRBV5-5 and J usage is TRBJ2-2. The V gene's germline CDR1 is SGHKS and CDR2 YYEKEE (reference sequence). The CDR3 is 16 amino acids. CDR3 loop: CASSLGPAANTGELFF.

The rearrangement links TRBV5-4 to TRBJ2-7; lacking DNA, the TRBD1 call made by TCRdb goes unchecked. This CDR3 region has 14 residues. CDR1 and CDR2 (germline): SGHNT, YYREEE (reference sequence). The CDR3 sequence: CASSVGVGIYEQYF.

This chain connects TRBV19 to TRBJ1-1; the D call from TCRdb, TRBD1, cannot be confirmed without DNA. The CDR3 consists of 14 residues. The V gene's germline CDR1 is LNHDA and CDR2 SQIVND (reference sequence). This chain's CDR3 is CASGPGTVNTEAFF.

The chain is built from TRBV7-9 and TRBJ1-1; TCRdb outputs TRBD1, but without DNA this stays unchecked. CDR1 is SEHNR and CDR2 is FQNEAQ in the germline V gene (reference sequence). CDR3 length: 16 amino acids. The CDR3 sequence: CASSPRGVRTNTEAFF.

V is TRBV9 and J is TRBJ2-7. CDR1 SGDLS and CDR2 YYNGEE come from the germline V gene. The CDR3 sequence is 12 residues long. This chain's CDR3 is CASSAGTDEQYF.

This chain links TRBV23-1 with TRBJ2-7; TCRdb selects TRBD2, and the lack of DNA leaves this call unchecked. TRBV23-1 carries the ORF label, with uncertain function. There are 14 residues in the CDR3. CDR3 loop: CASTPARRTYEQYF.

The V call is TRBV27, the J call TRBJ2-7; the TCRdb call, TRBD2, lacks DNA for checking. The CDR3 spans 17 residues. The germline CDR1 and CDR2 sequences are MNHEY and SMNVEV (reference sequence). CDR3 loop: CASSSVGVRERSYEQYF.

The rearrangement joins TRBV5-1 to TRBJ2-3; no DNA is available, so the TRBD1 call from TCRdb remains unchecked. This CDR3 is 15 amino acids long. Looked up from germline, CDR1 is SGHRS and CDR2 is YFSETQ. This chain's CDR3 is CASSPTRGAPDTQYF. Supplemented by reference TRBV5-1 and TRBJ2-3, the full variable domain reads KAGVTQTPRYLIKTRGQQVTLSCSPISGHRSVSWYQQTPGQGLQFLFEYFSETQRNKGNFPGRFSGRQFSNSRSEMNVSTLELGDSALYLCASSPTRGAPDTQYFGPGTRLTVL.